Presented here are 28 T cell receptor beta chains from one specimen sequenced in a study of Ad26.COV2.S vaccination and SARS-CoV-2 variants listed by TCRdb under 2021. The label giving this sample's treatment or condition can be read as: around 19 received Ad26.COV2.S at low or high dose, single or two shots; about five received placebo; per-sample allocation not given. For vaccine and placebo recipients, repertoires were sequenced using samples collected on day 63 after the first injection. The library relied on the immunoSEQ multiplex PCR assay. TCRdb provides this immuneACCESS table in a form limited to in-frame rearrangements. Some clones are lacking; in checked studies, under half of them reflect an unresolved V gene, and why the rest are absent is not known. This sample holds 410,000 or so clones; approximately 92% were observed only once. The biggest ten clones account for 10% to 15% of the sample.

The source was peripheral blood, collected in a trial of Ad26.COV2.S vaccine versus placebo. These receptors originate from a person between 18 and 59 years old who received the Ad26.COV2.S COVID-19 vaccine or a placebo.

The J gene is TRBJ2-2, the V gene TRBV6-2 or TRBV6-3; unclear D gene. The CDR3 contains 11 residues. V dropped 3 bases and J dropped 15 bases, with 11 bases sitting between them. Germline values: CDR1 MNHEY, CDR2 SVGEGT. The CDR3 coding sequence is TGTGCCAGCAGTTATAGCCAGAAAGTGTTTTTT. This encodes CASSYSQKVFF.

This clone has only one observation. V and J are TRBV29-1 and TRBJ2-5; D may match TRBD1 or TRBD2 (5 bases each). Germline lookup yields CDR1 SQVTM and CDR2 ANQGSEA. The V end was cut by 5 bases, the J end by 4 bases, with 17 bases between. The CDR3 is 14 residues long. The CDR3, as DNA: TGCAGCGTTAACTCCGGGACGACGGGAGAGACCCAGTACTTC. Its translation is CSVNSGTTGETQYF.

The V gene is TRBV7-9, the J gene TRBJ1-5; perhaps TRBD1 as D (5 bases). The V and J ends lost 5 bases and 6 bases respectively, with 11 bases between them. Germline CDR1 is SEHNR and CDR2 is FQNEAQ (reference sequence). The CDR3 consists of 13 residues. CDR3 sequence reads: CASSDGQGQPQHF. The DNA of the CDR3 is TGTGCCAGCAGCGACGGGCAGGGTCAGCCCCAGCATTTT.

This sequence joins TRBV19 and TRBJ2-7; 9 bases are shared with TRBD2. V shed 4 bases, J shed 3 bases, and the junction held 1 base outside the gene matches. Germline V gene sequence: CDR1 LNHDA, CDR2 SQIVND (reference sequence). This CDR3 spans 13 amino acids. The CDR3 DNA sequence: TGTGCCAGTAGTAGCGGGAGGGGCTACGAGCAGTACTTC. Amino acid sequence: CASSSGRGYEQYF.

V is TRBV30 and J is TRBJ1-4; D is possibly TRBD1 (5 bases). This CDR3 has 14 residues. Germline V gene lookup returns CDR1 GTSNPN and CDR2 SVGIG (reference sequence). The ends were cut back, 2 bases at V and 7 bases at J, with 14 bases in the middle. CDR3 protein: CAWSRKGDGEKLFF. CDR3 DNA: TGTGCCTGGAGTAGAAAAGGGGACGGTGAAAAACTGTTTTTT.

This chain joins TRBV11-1 and TRBJ2-7; 9 bases fit TRBD1. Trimming cost V 0 bases and J 5 bases; bases outside gene matches: 5. CDR3 length: 15 amino acids. Per germline, CDR1 SGHAT and CDR2 FQDESV (reference sequence). This CDR3 is CASSLADRGIHEQYF. The CDR3 nucleotides read TGTGCCAGCAGCTTAGCGGACAGGGGTATCCACGAGCAGTACTTC.

This clone was observed once. The V and J genes are TRBV7-6 and TRBJ2-7, with 9 bases matching TRBD2. Germline V gene sequence: CDR1 SGHVS, CDR2 FNYEAQ. The CDR3 runs 15 residues. The J segment lost 2 bases and the V segment lost 1 base, leaving 3 bases of the junction unmatched. DNA for the CDR3: TGTGCCAGCAGCTTAGGGCTAGCGGGGCCCTACGAGCAGTACTTC. Protein: CASSLGLAGPYEQYF.

A single count supports this clone. The chain carries TRBV6-5 and TRBJ1-1; 10 positions match TRBD1. This CDR3 spans 15 amino acids. Unmatched junction bases numbered 2, after V lost 4 bases and J lost 0 bases. The germline gives CDR1 MNHEY, CDR2 SVGAGI. The CDR3 nucleotides read TGTGCCAGCAGTTGGACAGGGGGGTTGAACACTGAAGCTTTCTTT. Its protein product is CASSWTGGLNTEAFF.

About this clone itself: This specimen includes other DNA sequences encoding the same CDR3. The chain is built from TRBV10-1 and TRBJ2-3; TRBD2 is a possible D gene (6 bases). CDR1 is WNHNN, CDR2 SYGVQD, per germline (reference sequence). The CDR3 loop spans 14 amino acids. V was cut by 6 bases and J by 1 base, with 11 bases left in between. This CDR3 reads CASSRDSRTDTQYF. For the CDR3, the DNA is TGCGCCAGCAGCCGGGACTCCCGCACAGATACGCAGTATTTT.

This chain joins TRBV30 and TRBJ2-1; 7 bases agree with TRBD2. In germline, CDR1 is GTSNPN, CDR2 SVGIG (reference sequence). CDR3 length: 13 amino acids. The ends lost 7 bases at V and 5 bases at J; junction bases unmatched: 8. The CDR3 DNA reads TGTGCCTTCCTTTGGGGGAGGGACAATGAGCAGTTCTTC. Its translation: CAFLWGRDNEQFF.

The chain carries TRBV3-1 (or the pseudogene TRBV3-2) and TRBJ2-1; 9 bases fit TRBD2. The germline gives CDR1 LGHDT, CDR2 YNNKEL (reference sequence). The CDR3 runs 15 residues. V dropped 4 bases and J dropped 1; count of bases not matched to a gene: 2. The CDR3: CASSLTSGSYNEQFF. CDR3 DNA sequence: TGTGCCAGCAGCCTGACTAGCGGATCCTACAATGAGCAGTTCTTC.

The V and J genes are TRBV4-3 and TRBJ2-3; 7 bases agree with TRBD2. The CDR3 is 17 residues long. Per the germline V gene, CDR1 is LGHNA and CDR2 is YSLEER. Germline trimming cut 4 bases from V and 6 bases from J; bases unmatched to any gene: 16. The CDR3 bases are TGCGCCAGCAGCCGCTCGGGGGGACTTGAGGGGTCCGATACGCAGTATTTT. This gives the protein CASSRSGGLEGSDTQYF.

The gene calls are TRBV12-5 and TRBJ2-5; D not certain. The ends were cut back, 2 bases at V and 7 bases at J, with 11 bases in the middle. The germline CDR1 and CDR2 sequences are LGHNT and FRNRAP. This CDR3 has 13 residues. This CDR3 is CASGLSGSSTQYF. CDR3 DNA: TGTGCTAGTGGTTTGTCCGGCAGCTCGACCCAGTACTTC.

V and J are TRBV7-8 and TRBJ2-3; D gene unclear. Germline CDR1 is SGHVS and CDR2 is FQNEAQ. V lost 1 base to trimming and J lost 3 bases, with 8 bases between them. This CDR3 spans 14 amino acids. The CDR3 DNA follows: TGTGCCAGCAGCTTAGATCGAGCTACAGATACGCAGTATTTT. This translates into CASSLDRATDTQYF. Full variable domain (rest looked up from reference TRBV7-8 and TRBJ2-3): GAGVSQSPRYKVAKRGQDVALRCDPISGHVSLFWYQQALGQGPEFLTYFQNEAQLDKSGLPSDRFFAERPEGSVSTLKIQRTQQEDSAVYLCASSLDRATDTQYFGPGTRLTVL.

CDR3 bases: TGTGCCAGCAGCTTACGAGTAGGCCAGCTAAATCAGCCCCAGCATTTT. The encoded protein is CASSLRVGQLNQPQHF. This chain links TRBV7-2 with TRBJ1-5; no firm D call. V was clipped by 2 bases and J by 4 bases, with 15 bases between them. The germline CDR1 and CDR2 sequences are SGHTA and FQGNSA. The CDR3 covers 16 residues. Filled out from reference TRBV7-2 and TRBJ1-5, the complete variable domain reads GAGVSQSPSNKVTEKGKDVELRCDPISGHTALYWYRQSLGQGLEFLIYFQGNSAPDKSGLPSDRFSAERTGGSVSTLTIQRTQQEDSAVYLCASSLRVGQLNQPQHFGDGTRLSIL.

V gene TRBV25-1 combines with J gene TRBJ2-3; 7 nucleotides agree with TRBD2. The CDR3 extends over 15 amino acids. The germline gives CDR1 MGHDK, CDR2 SYGVNS. V shed 1 base and J 0 bases; nucleotides not matched to a gene: 1. CDR3 nucleotides: TGTGCCAGCAGTGAATTTAGCGGGAGCACAGATACGCAGTATTTT. Its protein product is CASSEFSGSTDTQYF.

This clone was recorded a few times. The chain couples TRBV2 to TRBJ1-1; 7 bases line up with TRBD1. Germline V gene data show CDR1 as SNHLY and CDR2 as FYNNEI. The CDR3 loop spans 15 amino acids. V dropped 7 bases and J dropped 2; count of bases not matched to a gene: 10. CDR3 sequence: CASTLRTGPNTEAFF. CDR3 sequence (DNA): TGTGCCAGCACCCTCAGGACAGGTCCCAACACTGAAGCTTTCTTT.

V and J are TRBV19 and TRBJ2-3; 8 bases line up with TRBD1. The junction had 9 bases not matched to a gene; V was cut back by 5 bases and J by 2 bases. This CDR3 is built from 16 residues. Germline lookup yields CDR1 LNHDA and CDR2 SQIVND (reference sequence). CDR3 DNA: TGTGCCAGTAGTCCCCGGGGACAGGCTTCCACAGATACGCAGTATTTT. Translating gives CASSPRGQASTDTQYF.

The V call is TRBV6-2 or TRBV6-3, the J call TRBJ2-2; D call uncertain. The CDR3 sequence is 11 residues long. V was shortened by 6 bases and J by 9 bases, with 8 bases between the two germline ends. CDR1 and CDR2 from the germline V gene are MNHEY and SVGEGT. This CDR3 is CASSTGRELFF. In nucleotides, the CDR3 is TGTGCCAGCAGCACTGGAAGGGAGCTGTTTTTT.

The chain carries TRBV6-6 and TRBJ2-5, with D uncertain. There are 12 residues in the CDR3. Trimming pared 0 bases from V and 3 bases from J, leaving 2 bases between. CDR1 and CDR2 from the germline V gene are MNHNY and SVGAGI (reference sequence). The CDR3 sequence: CASSYSEETQYF. The CDR3 bases are TGTGCCAGCAGTTACTCGGAAGAGACCCAGTACTTC.

V and J are TRBV18 and TRBJ2-7, with a tentative D call TRBD2 (5 bases). The CDR3 extends over 19 amino acids. Germline CDR1 and CDR2: KGHSH and LQKENI. The V end was cut by 0 bases, the J end by 4 bases, with 25 bases between. The CDR3, as DNA: TGTGCCAGCTCACCACCGCGTCTAGCAGAAACATCCCACAAGTACGAGCAGTACTTC. This sequence encodes CASSPPRLAETSHKYEQYF. Full variable domain (rest looked up from reference TRBV18 and TRBJ2-7): NAGVMQNPRHLVRRRGQEARLRCSPMKGHSHVYWYRQLPEEGLKFMVYLQKENIIDESGMPKERFSAEFPKEGPSILRIQQVVRGDSAAYFCASSPPRLAETSHKYEQYFGPGTRLTVT.

The chain is built from TRBV5-1 and TRBJ2-3; 8 nucleotides line up with TRBD2. V lost 3 bases, J lost 5 bases, and 5 bases stayed unmatched. This CDR3 is built from 14 residues. Germline assignment: CDR1 SGHRS and CDR2 YFSETQ. The CDR3 sequence: CASSSLAGEDTQYF. As DNA, the CDR3 is TGCGCCAGCAGCTCTCTAGCGGGCGAAGATACGCAGTATTTT.

The J gene is TRBJ2-7, the V gene TRBV10-2; D remains ambiguous. The V gene's germline CDR1 is WSHSY and CDR2 SAAADI. V lost 4 bases and J 0 bases, leaving 10 bases between the germline ends. The CDR3 covers 14 residues. The CDR3, as DNA: TGCGCCAGCAGTGTAAGCATCGGCTCCTACGAGCAGTACTTC. It codes for CASSVSIGSYEQYF.

V and J are TRBV4-3 and TRBJ2-3, with TRBD1 identical over 10 bases. This CDR3 has 16 amino acids. Trimming took 0 bases from V and 4 from J; bases not matched to a gene: 4. Per the germline V gene, CDR1 is LGHNA and CDR2 is YSLEER. CDR3 in amino acids: CASSQEGTGASDTQYF. The DNA of the CDR3 is TGCGCCAGCAGCCAAGAGGGGACAGGGGCATCAGATACGCAGTATTTT.

The rearrangement links TRBV3-1 (or the pseudogene TRBV3-2) to TRBJ2-2; D is ambiguous. V was pared by 0 bases and J by 6 bases, with 17 bases between. Per germline, CDR1 LGHDT and CDR2 YNNKEL (reference sequence). This CDR3 comprises 17 residues. CDR3 DNA sequence: TGTGCCAGCAGCCAAGAAAGAGGTATGGTAGGTCCCGGGGAGCTGTTTTTT. It yields the protein CASSQERGMVGPGELFF.

The chain carries TRBV4-2 and TRBJ2-1, with 9 bases matching TRBD1. The CDR3 covers 14 residues. Germline trimming cut 4 bases from V and 8 bases from J; bases unmatched to any gene: 6. Germline-derived CDR1 and CDR2 are LGHNA and YNFKEQ. The CDR3 coding sequence is TGTGCCAGCAGCCCGGGACAGGGTAACGATGAGCAGTTCTTC. Protein product: CASSPGQGNDEQFF.

This clone was found a few times. The J gene is TRBJ2-7, the V gene TRBV15; no reliable D call. V lost 0 bases to trimming and J lost 3 bases, with 6 bases between them. Looked up from germline, CDR1 is LNHNV and CDR2 is YYDKDF (reference sequence). The CDR3 sequence is 13 residues long. In DNA form, the CDR3 reads TGTGCCACCAGCAGAGATGAGCACTACGAGCAGTACTTC. It codes for CATSRDEHYEQYF.

The chain links TRBV14 to TRBJ2-7; D remains unclear. Per germline, CDR1 SGHDN and CDR2 FVKESK. V was cut by 4 bases and J by 3 bases, with 7 bases left in between. The CDR3 spans 12 residues. The CDR3 reads CASSPSVYEQYF. For the CDR3, the DNA is TGTGCCAGCAGCCCGTCGGTCTACGAGCAGTACTTC.